Below, 19 T cell receptor beta chains from the same sample are listed, as sequenced in a study of blood T cell repertoires in COVID-19. Produced via immunoSEQ multiplex PCR; TCRdb's table is partial and in-frame only. The repertoire includes 100,000 or so clones, about 85% of them detected once, and around 3.9% sits in the top ten. Sequenced material: peripheral blood. Receptors were obtained from a man in his fifties with acute or convalescent COVID-19.

DNA of the CDR3: TGTGCCAGTACCAATATAGGGGTGGAGACCCAGTACTTC. It yields the protein CASTNIGVETQYF. V and J are TRBV19 and TRBJ2-5; perhaps TRBD1 as D (5 bases). From germline, CDR1 is LNHDA and CDR2 SQIVND (reference sequence). The CDR3 extends over 13 amino acids. V was shortened by 7 bases and J by 5 bases, with 14 bases between the two germline ends.

The V and J genes are TRBV9 and TRBJ2-3; the D gene is possibly TRBD2 (5 bases). Trimming left V 0 bases short and J 0 bases short, with 11 bases between. This CDR3 contains 16 residues. The V gene's germline CDR1 is SGDLS and CDR2 YYNGEE. CDR3 DNA: TGTGCCAGCAGCGTAGGTCCTAGCCCGAGCACAGATACGCAGTATTTT. Its protein is CASSVGPSPSTDTQYF.

The genes are TRBV19 and TRBJ2-7; 10 nucleotides match TRBD1. Germline V gene data show CDR1 as LNHDA and CDR2 as SQIVND (reference sequence). The CDR3 has 17 amino acids. V dropped 4 bases and J dropped 2; count of bases not matched to a gene: 11. CDR3 in amino acids: CASSRGKGQGTTYEQYF. CDR3 nucleotide sequence: TGTGCCAGTAGTAGGGGAAAGGGACAGGGGACGACCTACGAGCAGTACTTC.

The V and J genes are TRBV12-3 or TRBV12-4 and TRBJ1-5, with a tentative D call TRBD1 (5 bases). Trimming pared 3 bases from V and 4 bases from J, leaving 7 bases between. CDR3 size: 13 residues. CDR3 sequence (DNA): TGTGCCAGCAGTTTCGGGGGGAATCAGCCCCAGCATTTT. Protein product: CASSFGGNQPQHF.

The chain uses TRBV5-6 and TRBJ2-1; TRBD1 matches at 7 bases. CDR1 is SGHDT, CDR2 YYEEEE, per germline. The ends lost 4 bases at V and 6 bases at J; junction bases unmatched: 4. This CDR3 region has 13 residues. The CDR3 bases are TGTGCCAGCAGCAAACAGGGGCCCAATGAGCAGTTCTTC. It is translated as CASSKQGPNEQFF.

The rearrangement links TRBV28 to TRBJ2-7; TRBD1 aligns across 8 bases. J was trimmed by 4 bases and V by 6 bases; bases with no gene match: 11. Per germline, CDR1 MDHEN and CDR2 SYDVKM. This CDR3 has 15 amino acids. The CDR3 region has the DNA TGTGCCAGCAGCCCACCGGGACAGGACGCGTACGAGCAGTACTTC. Protein sequence: CASSPPGQDAYEQYF.

V and J are TRBV30 and TRBJ2-7, with D perhaps matching TRBD2 (6 bases). The CDR3 spans 14 residues. The V end was cut by 3 bases, the J end by 3 bases, with 15 bases between. Germline assignment: CDR1 GTSNPN and CDR2 SVGIG (reference sequence). For the CDR3, the DNA is TGTGCCTGGAGAGCACGTGGAGGGCACTACGAGCAGTACTTC. Its translation: CAWRARGGHYEQYF.

Only one count was recorded for this clone. V gene TRBV3-1 (or the pseudogene TRBV3-2) combines with J gene TRBJ1-1; possibly TRBD1 for D (5 bases). The CDR3 totals 14 residues. Between the trimmed V and J ends, which lost 0 bases and 6 bases, there was a span of 11 bases. In germline, CDR1 is LGHDT, CDR2 YNNKEL (reference sequence). CDR3 DNA: TGTGCCAGCAGCCAAGAGGGGGGATATTCTGAAGCTTTCTTT. Encoded protein: CASSQEGGYSEAFF.

V and J are TRBV27 and TRBJ2-1; possibly TRBD1 for D (5 bases). The CDR3 extends over 17 amino acids. Trimming removed 7 bases from V and 12 bases from J, with 31 bases in between. Germline CDR1 reads MNHEY; CDR2 reads SMNVEV (reference sequence). In nucleotides, the CDR3 is TGTGCCAGCAAACCCTACGGCTCCACTGGGGTCATACAGGTGCAGTTCTTC. Its protein is CASKPYGSTGVIQVQFF.

The chain uses TRBV5-6 and TRBJ2-2; 10 nucleotides align to TRBD1. Unmatched junction bases numbered 8, after V lost 4 bases and J lost 5 bases. The CDR3 is 16 amino acids. Per germline, CDR1 SGHDT and CDR2 YYEEEE. The DNA for the CDR3 is TGTGCCAGCAGCCCAGAGGGACAGGGGAGAACCGGGGAGCTGTTTTTT. Translated: CASSPEGQGRTGELFF. Filled out from reference TRBV5-6 and TRBJ2-2, the complete variable domain reads DAGVTQSPTHLIKTRGQQVTLRCSPKSGHDTVSWYQQALGQGPQFIFQYYEEEERQRGNFPDRFSGHQFPNYSSELNVNALLLGDSALYLCASSPEGQGRTGELFFGEGSRLTVL.

The V call is TRBV5-1, the J call TRBJ1-2; TRBD1 matches 8 bases. V dropped 4 bases and J dropped 3; count of bases not matched to a gene: 26. This CDR3 has 21 amino acids. Germline V gene data show CDR1 as SGHRS and CDR2 as YFSETQ. CDR3 sequence: CASSHLDTRTGQVEIDYGYTF. CDR3 DNA: TGCGCCAGCAGCCACCTCGATACCCGGACAGGGCAGGTGGAGATCGACTATGGCTACACCTTC.

The gene calls are TRBV24-1 and TRBJ1-2; 10 positions match TRBD1. This CDR3 has 17 amino acids. CDR1 KGHDR and CDR2 SFDVKD come from the germline V gene. J was trimmed by 4 bases and V by 3 bases; bases with no gene match: 10. CDR3 in DNA: TGTGCCACCAGTGATATGACCGGGACAGGGGAATTCTATGGCTACACCTTC. Encoded protein: CATSDMTGTGEFYGYTF.

V usage is TRBV19 and J usage is TRBJ2-5, with D possibly TRBD2 on 5 matching bases. V lost 3 bases to trimming and J lost 5 bases, with 19 bases between them. This CDR3 spans 16 amino acids. Germline V lookup: CDR1 LNHDA, CDR2 SQIVND (reference sequence). Written as DNA, the CDR3 is TGTGCCAGTAGTATGGGAGCTCTCCGATCCGTTGAGACCCAGTACTTC. Amino acid sequence: CASSMGALRSVETQYF.

This chain uses TRBV11-3 with TRBJ2-1; TRBD2 is a possible D gene (5 bases). Germline values: CDR1 SGHNT, CDR2 YENEEA. The CDR3 length is 15 residues. With 1 base removed from V and 6 bases from J, the gap between germline ends came to 13 bases. The CDR3 nucleotides are TGTGCCAGCAGCTTAGGGCCTAGCCGGGGCAATGAGCAGTTCTTC. Translating it yields CASSLGPSRGNEQFF.

This clone was seen a handful of times. CDR3 in amino acids: CASSLDSYNSPLHF. The DNA of the CDR3 is TGTGCCAGCAGCCTGGACAGTTATAATTCACCCCTCCACTTT. V gene TRBV7-9 combines with J gene TRBJ1-6; a possible D gene is TRBD1 (6 bases). Germline assignment: CDR1 SEHNR and CDR2 FQNEAQ (reference sequence). V lost 5 bases to trimming and J lost 4 bases, with 9 bases between them. CDR3 size: 14 residues. Combining the CDR3 with reference TRBV7-9 and TRBJ1-6 gives the whole variable domain DTGVSQNPRHKITKRGQNVTFRCDPISEHNRLYWYRQTLGQGPEFLTYFQNEAQLEKSRLLSDRFSAERPKGSFSTLEIQRTEQGDSAMYLCASSLDSYNSPLHFGNGTRLTVT.

The chain is built from TRBV10-3 and TRBJ1-1; D gene uncertain. Per germline, CDR1 ENHRY and CDR2 SYGVKD. The CDR3 totals 13 residues. V lost 10 bases to trimming and J lost 5 bases, with 17 bases between them. CDR3 residues: CATAGGLGTEAFF. The CDR3 nucleotides are TGTGCCACGGCCGGAGGACTTGGGACTGAAGCTTTCTTT.

This clone was counted only a few times. The chain couples TRBV2 to TRBJ1-1; unclear D gene. V was shortened by 2 bases and J by 4 bases, with 14 bases between the two germline ends. The germline gives CDR1 SNHLY, CDR2 FYNNEI. This CDR3 contains 15 residues. CDR3 DNA: TGTGCCAGCAGTGAAATAGGCGCGGAGGGCACTGAAGCTTTCTTT. Its protein is CASSEIGAEGTEAFF.

The V and J genes are TRBV19 and TRBJ2-3; D unclear. Trimming took 4 bases from V and 3 from J, leaving 14 bases between them. The CDR3 has 15 residues. Per germline, CDR1 LNHDA and CDR2 SQIVND (reference sequence). The chain's CDR3 is CASSTPRAFTDTQYF. In DNA, the CDR3 is TGTGCCAGTAGTACCCCTAGAGCATTTACAGATACGCAGTATTTT. The full variable domain, rest sourced from reference TRBV19 and TRBJ2-3, is DGGITQSPKYLFRKEGQNVTLSCEQNLNHDAMYWYRQDPGQGLRLIYYSQIVNDFQKGDIAEGYSVSREKKESFPLTVTSAQKNPTAFYLCASSTPRAFTDTQYFGPGTRLTVL.

The chain uses TRBV28 and TRBJ2-1; the match to TRBD2 covers 7 bases. Germline V lookup: CDR1 MDHEN, CDR2 SYDVKM. This CDR3 comprises 16 residues. V shed 6 bases, J shed 4 bases, and the junction held 12 bases outside the gene matches. The chain's CDR3 is CASSLTKGLLYNEQFF. As DNA, the CDR3 is TGTGCCAGCAGCTTGACGAAGGGACTACTTTACAATGAGCAGTTCTTC.